A single sample is the source of the 31 T cell receptor beta chains below, sequenced in a study of T cells after yellow fever vaccination. TCRdb analysed the 5' RACE reads with MiXCR anew, one entry per CDR3 protein. The table has about 550,000 distinct CDR3 sequences, over 15% seen once. The sample in question was PBMCs, obtained 15 days after the yellow fever booster vaccination. These receptors were obtained from a man aged 30 to 45 who received the YFV17D yellow fever vaccine.

There are a few counts of this clonotype. The chain employs TRBV5-1 and TRBJ2-3, with TRBD2 identical over 8 bases. Germline V gene sequence: CDR1 SGHRS, CDR2 YFSETQ. V lost 0 bases to trimming and J lost 1 base; unmatched junction nucleotides: 7. This CDR3 has 17 residues. The CDR3 loop reads CASSLGVLAVGTDTQYF. The CDR3 DNA reads as TGCGCCAGCAGCTTGGGGGTACTAGCGGTTGGCACAGATACGCAGTATTTT.

This clonotype was seen many times. The chain's CDR3 is CASSPGAYEQYF. CDR3 coding DNA: TGTGCCAGCAGCCCAGGGGCCTACGAGCAGTACTTC. V usage is TRBV12-3 or TRBV12-4 and J usage is TRBJ2-7, with D possibly TRBD1 on 6 matching bases. This CDR3 has 12 residues. The V end was cut by 6 bases, the J end by 2 bases, with 8 bases between.

The CDR3: CASSFLQTGTDTQYF. CDR3 in DNA: TGTGCCAGCAGCTTTTTACAAACGGGGACAGATACGCAGTATTTT. This rearrangement joins TRBV7-2 to TRBJ2-3, with D maybe TRBD2 (5 bases). This CDR3 is built from 15 residues. CDR1 is SGHTA and CDR2 is FQGNSA in the germline V gene. Trimming left V 3 bases short and J 3 bases short, with 13 bases between.

This clonotype was detected only a few times. The CDR3 protein is CASNPPRVSNTGELFF. CDR3 in DNA: TGTGCCAGCAACCCCCCGAGGGTTTCGAACACCGGGGAGCTGTTTTTT. This chain links TRBV7-9 with TRBJ2-2; weak D call: TRBD2 (5 bases). CDR1 SEHNR and CDR2 FQNEAQ come from the germline V gene (reference sequence). The CDR3 contains 16 residues. V was trimmed by 7 bases and J by 0 bases, leaving 15 bases between them.

This clonotype has more than one count but fewer than ten. J is TRBJ2-3 and V is TRBV9; possibly TRBD1 or TRBD2 for D (5 bases each). The CDR3 runs to 14 residues. Per germline, CDR1 SGDLS and CDR2 YYNGEE. V gave up 4 bases and J gave up 0 bases, with 9 bases separating them. In DNA form, the CDR3 reads TGTGCCAGCAGCCCTCGGGACAGCACAGATACGCAGTATTTT. It encodes CASSPRDSTDTQYF.

This sequence joins TRBV19 and TRBJ2-1; 11 positions match TRBD2. V was clipped by 0 bases and J by 7 bases; unmatched bases: 5. In germline, CDR1 is LNHDA, CDR2 SQIVND (reference sequence). The CDR3 totals 16 residues. The CDR3 sequence: CASSIDLAGGHNEQFF. The CDR3 DNA reads as TGTGCCAGTAGTATAGATTTAGCGGGAGGGCATAATGAGCAGTTCTTC.

The J gene is TRBJ1-6, the V gene TRBV7-8; the D is unclear. The CDR3 sequence is 17 residues long. Trimming removed 0 bases at V and 6 bases at J, with 15 bases between. The germline CDR1 and CDR2 sequences are SGHVS and FQNEAQ. This chain's CDR3 is CASSLAHLERLNSPLHF. Written as DNA, the CDR3 is TGTGCCAGCAGCTTAGCGCACCTAGAACGGCTTAATTCACCCCTCCACTTT.

The chain employs TRBV20-1 and TRBJ2-4; TRBD1 agrees at 7 bases. The CDR3 spans 11 residues. Germline V gene lookup returns CDR1 DFQATT and CDR2 SNEGSKA (reference sequence). V was pared by 4 bases and J by 11 bases, with 5 bases of the junction left unmatched. CDR3 in DNA: TGCAGTGCTAAGACAGGGTACTTTCAGTACTTC. Amino acid sequence: CSAKTGYFQYF.

The chain joins TRBV7-2 to TRBJ2-7; a weak D match, TRBD1 (5 bases). CDR1 SGHTA and CDR2 FQGNSA come from the germline V gene. There are 13 residues in the CDR3. V was cut by 5 bases and J by 6 bases, with 14 bases left in between. The CDR3 loop is CASSPGWGGEQYF. The DNA of the CDR3 is TGTGCCAGCAGCCCAGGTTGGGGCGGCGAGCAGTACTTC.

The V gene is TRBV30, the J gene TRBJ2-7; tentatively, D is TRBD2 (6 bases). This CDR3 region has 13 residues. From germline, CDR1 is GTSNPN and CDR2 SVGIG (reference sequence). V lost 5 bases and J lost 6, with 17 bases in between. The CDR3 DNA reads TGTGCCTGGGGGGACTCTGGTATGAGCGAGCAGTACTTC. Protein: CAWGDSGMSEQYF.

This clonotype turned up a few times. The chain joins TRBV4-3 to TRBJ2-5; no firm D call. CDR1 and CDR2 from the germline V gene are LGHNA and YSLEER. Trimming took 0 bases from V and 5 from J, leaving 10 bases between them. The CDR3 is made up of 14 amino acids. CDR3 in DNA: TGCGCCAGCAGCCAAGATGCTGGGCGGGAGACCCAGTACTTC. Its protein product is CASSQDAGRETQYF.

This clonotype was counted a few times. The chain combines TRBV6-5 with TRBJ2-7; no reliable D call. Trimming shortened V by 0 bases and J by 3 bases, and 6 bases separated the two germline ends. The CDR3 contains 13 residues. The germline V gene encodes CDR1 MNHEY and CDR2 SVGAGI. CDR3 coding DNA: TGTGCCAGCAGTTACTCGATCAACTACGAGCAGTACTTC. Encoded protein: CASSYSINYEQYF.

The gene calls are TRBV12-3 or TRBV12-4 and TRBJ2-5; perhaps D is TRBD1 or TRBD2 (5 bases each). Trimming shortened V by 6 bases and J by 9 bases, and 17 bases separated the two germline ends. The CDR3 consists of 13 residues. CDR3 in amino acids: CASRTGTPRAQYF. CDR3 DNA: TGTGCCAGCAGGACTGGGACCCCGAGGGCCCAGTACTTC.

This chain joins TRBV20-1 and TRBJ2-3; the D is unclear. In germline, CDR1 is DFQATT, CDR2 SNEGSKA (reference sequence). V was cut by 3 bases and J by 6 bases, with 7 bases left in between. The CDR3 runs to 11 residues. The CDR3 DNA is TGCAGTGCTAGTAGTGTGGATACGCAGTATTTT. It yields the protein CSASSVDTQYF.

The chain links TRBV6-5 to TRBJ2-7, with unresolved D. V lost 2 bases to trimming and J lost 5 bases, with 13 bases between them. The CDR3 extends over 14 amino acids. CDR1 and CDR2 from the germline V gene are MNHEY and SVGAGI. CDR3 sequence reads: CASSYGPAMNEQYF. CDR3 nucleotides: TGTGCCAGCAGTTACGGCCCAGCCATGAACGAGCAGTACTTC.

This clonotype has a handful of counts. The chain combines TRBV2 with TRBJ2-7; weak D call: TRBD2 (5 bases). CDR1 and CDR2 from the germline V gene are SNHLY and FYNNEI. The CDR3 contains 14 residues. V was pared by 4 bases and J by 4 bases, with 14 bases between. The CDR3 protein is CASSAREPGYEQYF. CDR3 sequence (DNA): TGTGCCAGCAGTGCCCGGGAACCCGGATACGAGCAGTACTTC.

A few counts support this clonotype. The rearrangement joins TRBV18 to TRBJ1-2, with 8 bases aligning to TRBD1. J was trimmed by 4 bases and V by 3 bases; bases with no gene match: 10. Germline CDR1 reads KGHSH; CDR2 reads LQKENI. This CDR3 is 16 amino acids long. The DNA for the CDR3 is TGTGCCAGCTCACCCCAAACAGGGGGAGATAGCTATGGCTACACCTTC. Translated, it gives CASSPQTGGDSYGYTF.

The chain couples TRBV24-1 to TRBJ1-1; D gene ambiguous. This CDR3 spans 13 amino acids. Germline CDR1 reads KGHDR; CDR2 reads SFDVKD. Trimming pared 1 base from V and 0 bases from J, leaving 2 bases between. The CDR3 DNA follows: TGTGCCACCAGTGATTTTTTGAACACTGAAGCTTTCTTT. It translates to CATSDFLNTEAFF.

This clonotype was counted many times. CDR3 sequence reads: CASSKLAGVETQYF. The CDR3 nucleotides are TGTGCCAGCAGTAAACTAGCGGGAGTAGAGACCCAGTACTTC. The rearrangement uses TRBV6-1 and TRBJ2-5; TRBD2 matches at 11 bases. The CDR3 is 14 residues long. The junction had 3 bases not matched to a gene; V was cut back by 5 bases and J by 4 bases. The germline CDR1 and CDR2 sequences are MNHNS and SASEGT.

In its sample, this clonotype was seen a few times. V usage is TRBV6-1 and J usage is TRBJ2-5; 7 nucleotides align to TRBD1. Germline lookup yields CDR1 MNHNS and CDR2 SASEGT. V was pared by 8 bases and J by 5 bases, with 11 bases of the junction left unmatched. The CDR3 has 14 residues. This chain's CDR3 is CASALTGIGETQYF. CDR3 DNA sequence: TGTGCCAGCGCCTTGACAGGGATCGGTGAGACCCAGTACTTC.

This chain uses TRBV6-2 or TRBV6-3 with TRBJ1-5; a weak D match, TRBD1 (5 bases). Per germline, CDR1 MNHEY and CDR2 SVGEGT. The CDR3 totals 14 residues. V was clipped by 2 bases and J by 4 bases, with 9 bases between them. As DNA, the CDR3 is TGTGCCAGCAGTTACCTGGGGGGTAATCAGCCCCAGCATTTT. Its translation is CASSYLGGNQPQHF.

This clonotype was counted only a few times. This chain links TRBV6-5 with TRBJ2-3; TRBD2 might be the D (6 bases). CDR1 and CDR2 (germline): MNHEY, SVGAGI. This CDR3 contains 16 residues. Trimming left V 2 bases short and J 3 bases short, with 15 bases between. Written as DNA, the CDR3 is TGTGCCAGCAGTTACACGTCCGGAGGGCCGACAGATACGCAGTATTTT. Its translation is CASSYTSGGPTDTQYF.

This clonotype was counted a few times. The chain employs TRBV5-1 and TRBJ2-2, with 11 positions matching TRBD1. The J segment lost 7 bases and the V segment lost 4 bases, leaving 6 bases of the junction unmatched. Germline V gene lookup returns CDR1 SGHRS and CDR2 YFSETQ. CDR3 length: 15 amino acids. CDR3 coding DNA: TGCGCCAGCAGCCCGGGACAGGGGGTGATCGGGGAGCTGTTTTTT. Translation: CASSPGQGVIGELFF.

The V gene is TRBV29-1, the J gene TRBJ2-3; 7 bases line up with TRBD2. V lost 3 bases, J lost 2 bases, and 8 bases stayed unmatched. The CDR3 loop spans 15 amino acids. Germline V gene lookup returns CDR1 SQVTM and CDR2 ANQGSEA. The CDR3 reads CSVERLAETTDTQYF. The DNA of the CDR3 is TGCAGCGTTGAGAGGCTAGCGGAAACCACAGATACGCAGTATTTT.

This clonotype came up a few times. This sequence joins TRBV5-1 and TRBJ2-2; 13 bases match TRBD2. Germline CDR1 is SGHRS and CDR2 is YFSETQ. The CDR3 has 19 residues. J was trimmed by 0 bases and V by 4 bases; bases with no gene match: 9. The CDR3 nucleotides read TGCGCCAGCAGCAACGGACTAGCGGGAGTAACCACGAACACCGGGGAGCTGTTTTTT. Protein product: CASSNGLAGVTTNTGELFF.

The V gene is TRBV29-1, the J gene TRBJ2-1, with TRBD2 matching 11 bases. This CDR3 has 14 residues. Germline lookup yields CDR1 SQVTM and CDR2 ANQGSEA. V was clipped by 4 bases and J by 5 bases; unmatched bases: 4. The CDR3 spells CSVGGLAGHNEQFF. CDR3 sequence (DNA): TGCAGCGTTGGAGGACTAGCGGGCCACAATGAGCAGTTCTTC.

This clonotype was observed a few times. The rearrangement joins TRBV29-1 to TRBJ2-1; D might be TRBD2 (6 bases). The CDR3 spans 15 residues. Trimming pared 6 bases from V and 2 bases from J, leaving 17 bases between. Germline V lookup: CDR1 SQVTM, CDR2 ANQGSEA. The CDR3 here is CSVAYGTDTYNEQFF. The DNA of the CDR3 is TGCAGCGTAGCTTACGGGACTGATACCTACAATGAGCAGTTCTTC.

The V gene is TRBV7-2, the J gene TRBJ2-7, with D perhaps matching TRBD1 (5 bases). The length of the CDR3 is 13 residues. V lost 5 bases to trimming and J lost 6 bases, with 14 bases between them. From germline, CDR1 is SGHTA and CDR2 FQGNSA. The CDR3 nucleotides read TGTGCCAGCAGCCCGAGCAGGGAAGGCGAGCAGTACTTC. As protein: CASSPSREGEQYF.

This clonotype has only a few counts. CDR3 in amino acids: CASSEWRDIKETQYF. The DNA for the CDR3 is TGTGCCAGCAGTGAATGGCGGGACATTAAAGAGACCCAGTACTTC. V usage is TRBV25-1 and J usage is TRBJ2-5; D is tentatively TRBD1 or TRBD2 (6 bases each). V shed 1 base and J shed 3 bases, with 12 bases lying between them. The CDR3 loop spans 15 amino acids. The V gene's germline CDR1 is MGHDK and CDR2 SYGVNS.

This clonotype appeared a few times. The chain couples TRBV7-9 to TRBJ2-3; no clear D. There are 13 residues in the CDR3. Germline CDR1 reads SEHNR; CDR2 reads FQNEAQ (reference sequence). V lost 5 bases to trimming and J lost 5 bases, with 11 bases between them. CDR3 nucleotides: TGTGCCAGCAGCCGGAACAGTGGAGATACGCAGTATTTT. Its translation is CASSRNSGDTQYF.

This chain links TRBV27 with TRBJ1-6; 9 bases map to TRBD1. J gave up 8 bases and V 5 bases, and 7 bases lay outside the gene matches. Germline V lookup: CDR1 MNHEY, CDR2 SMNVEV (reference sequence). The CDR3 spans 15 residues. The CDR3 coding sequence is TGTGCCAGCAGTCCCGGACAGGGGAATTATTCACCCCTCCACTTT. Residues: CASSPGQGNYSPLHF.